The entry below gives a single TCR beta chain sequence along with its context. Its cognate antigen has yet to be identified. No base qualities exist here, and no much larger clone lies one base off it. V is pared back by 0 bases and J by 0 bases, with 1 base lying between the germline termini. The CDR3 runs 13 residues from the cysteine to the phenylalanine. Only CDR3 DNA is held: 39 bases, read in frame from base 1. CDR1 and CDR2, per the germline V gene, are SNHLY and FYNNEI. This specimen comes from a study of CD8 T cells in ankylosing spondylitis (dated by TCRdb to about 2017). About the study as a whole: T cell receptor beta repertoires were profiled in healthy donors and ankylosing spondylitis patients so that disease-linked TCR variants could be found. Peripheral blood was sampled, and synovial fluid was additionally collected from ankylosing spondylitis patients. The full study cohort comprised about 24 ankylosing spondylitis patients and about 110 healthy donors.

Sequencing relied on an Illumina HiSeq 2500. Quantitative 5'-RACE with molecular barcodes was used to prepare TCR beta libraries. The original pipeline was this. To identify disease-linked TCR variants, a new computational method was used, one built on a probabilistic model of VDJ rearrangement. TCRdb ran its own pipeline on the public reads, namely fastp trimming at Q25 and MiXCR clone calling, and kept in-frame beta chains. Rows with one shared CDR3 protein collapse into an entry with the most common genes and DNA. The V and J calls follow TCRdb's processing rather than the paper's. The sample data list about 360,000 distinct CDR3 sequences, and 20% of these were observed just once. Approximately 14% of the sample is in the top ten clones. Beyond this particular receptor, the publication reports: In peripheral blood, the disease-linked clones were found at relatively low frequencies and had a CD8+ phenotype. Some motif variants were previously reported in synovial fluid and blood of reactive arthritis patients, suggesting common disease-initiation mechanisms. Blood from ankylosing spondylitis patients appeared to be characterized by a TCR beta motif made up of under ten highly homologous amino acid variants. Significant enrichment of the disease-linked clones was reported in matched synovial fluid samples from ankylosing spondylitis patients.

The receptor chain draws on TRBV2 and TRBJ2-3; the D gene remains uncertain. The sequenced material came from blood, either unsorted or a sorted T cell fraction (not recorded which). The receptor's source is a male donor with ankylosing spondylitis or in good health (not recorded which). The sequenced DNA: TGTGCCAGCAGTGAAGCCAGCACAGATACGCAGTATTTT. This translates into CASSEASTDTQYF.